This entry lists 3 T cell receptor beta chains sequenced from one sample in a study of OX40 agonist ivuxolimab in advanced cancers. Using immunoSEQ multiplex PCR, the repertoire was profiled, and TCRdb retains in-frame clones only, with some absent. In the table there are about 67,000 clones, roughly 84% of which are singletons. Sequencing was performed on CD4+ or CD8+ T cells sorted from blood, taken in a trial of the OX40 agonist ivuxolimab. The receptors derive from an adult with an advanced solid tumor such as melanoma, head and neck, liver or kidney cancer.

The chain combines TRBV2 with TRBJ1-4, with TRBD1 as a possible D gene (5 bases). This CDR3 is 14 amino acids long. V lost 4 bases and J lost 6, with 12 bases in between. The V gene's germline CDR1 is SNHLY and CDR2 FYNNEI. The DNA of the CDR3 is TGTGCCAGCAGTGCTACAGGAAGAGATGAAAAACTGTTTTTT. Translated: CASSATGRDEKLFF.

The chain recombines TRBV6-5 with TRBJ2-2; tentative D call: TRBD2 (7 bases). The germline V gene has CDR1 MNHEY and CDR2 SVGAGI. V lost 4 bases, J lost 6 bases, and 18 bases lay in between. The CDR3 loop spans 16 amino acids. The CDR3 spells CASSSQGGGLPGELFF. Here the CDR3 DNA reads TGTGCCAGCAGTTCCCAAGGGGGGGGCTTGCCCGGGGAGCTGTTTTTT.

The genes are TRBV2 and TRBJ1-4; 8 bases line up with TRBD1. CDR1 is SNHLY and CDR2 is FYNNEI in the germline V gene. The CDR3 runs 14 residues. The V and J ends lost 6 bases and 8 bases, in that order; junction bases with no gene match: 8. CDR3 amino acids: CASSGQGLSEKLFF. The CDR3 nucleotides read TGTGCCAGCAGCGGACAGGGTTTAAGCGAAAAACTGTTTTTT.